This TCR beta chain was recovered during a study of immune evolution from preneoplasia to lung adenocarcinoma. Patients had resection in Japan or China between 2014 and 2017. General study findings and limits: Clonality was highest in normal lung, lower in later-stage lesions apparently. From normal lung to invasive adenocarcinoma, top clone frequencies appeared to decrease.

Comment on this clone: The antigen remains unidentified.

Assay: immunoSEQ multiplex PCR; the TCRdb copy retains only in-frame clones and omits some. Altogether several thousand clones are present, around 80% being singletons, with the ten largest covering over 5%. The specimen sequenced was FFPE invasive lung adenocarcinoma tissue. The sequence was obtained from a person in their fifties with lung adenocarcinoma.

CDR3 loop: CASSMGSGSVGEQFF. Written as DNA, the CDR3 is TGTGCCAGCTCGATGGGGAGCGGGAGTGTTGGTGAGCAGTTCTTC. The rearrangement uses TRBV18 and TRBJ2-1; 8 nucleotides agree with TRBD2. CDR3 size: 15 residues. V lost 6 bases, J lost 9 bases, and 13 bases stayed unmatched. The germline gives CDR1 KGHSH, CDR2 LQKENI.